The T cell receptor beta chain under discussion was sequenced for a study of human T cells and chemical hapten exposure. The wider study: Women made up most patients, who had alopecia areata, totalis or universalis. Overall study findings and caveats: Sensitization with DPC brought no change to TCRs above 1 in 1000 in frequency.

Details on this clonotype: The antigen is undetermined.

TCRdb reanalysed the RACE reads using MiXCR and keeps one entry per CDR3 protein. The sample includes fewer than 200,000 distinct CDR3 sequences, about 22% of them seen just once. The time point: patch test 1, 2 weeks after DPC sensitization. Treatment specified: therapeutic diphenylcyclopropenone sensitization with weekly scalp DPC. The V gene's germline CDR1 is MNHEY and CDR2 SVGAGI. V shed 4 bases, J shed 8 bases, and the junction held 7 bases outside the gene matches. The CDR3 runs to 14 residues. The rearrangement joins TRBV6-5 to TRBJ2-1, with 8 positions matching TRBD2. The specimen was whole blood, collected in connection with sensitization to the hapten diphenylcyclopropenone (DPC). This TCR was recovered from a woman aged 50 to 60 with alopecia areata. Some clones in this sample may be carry-over from other donors' samples. CDR3 sequence (DNA): TGTGCCAGCAGTTCTGGACTAGCAAGCCATGAGCAGTTCTTC. Its protein is CASSSGLASHEQFF.